The next 3 T cell receptor beta chains were all read from a single sample in a study of cytomegalovirus exposure and HLA in healthy donors. The PCR was carried out with 60 Vbeta primers and 13 Jbeta primers. Profiled with immunoSEQ multiplex PCR; TCRdb holds only in-frame clones, not every one. The table shows 150,000 to 200,000 clones, with roughly 85% occurring only once. The sample consisted of PBMCs. These receptors were taken from a man younger than 35 in good health and CMV-seropositive.

In this sample, this clone turned up a few times. The chain links TRBV7-3 to TRBJ1-2; the match to TRBD1 covers 8 bases. The CDR3 loop spans 13 amino acids. V lost 5 bases and J lost 6; bases outside the gene matches: 5. The germline CDR1 and CDR2 sequences are SGHTA and FQGTGA. CDR3 nucleotides: TGTGCCAGCAGCAATGCAGGGGGCAATGGCTACACCTTC. It yields the protein CASSNAGGNGYTF.

The sample holds one count of this clone. The CDR3 ends on some other residue instead of the conserved phenylalanine or tryptophan, so this is likely a read error. This chain connects TRBV6-5 to TRBJ1-6, with D possibly matching TRBD1 (5 bases). The CDR3 consists of 14 residues. Germline assignment: CDR1 MNHEY and CDR2 SVGAGI. Trimming cost V 2 bases and J 7 bases, with 9 bases left between them. As DNA, the CDR3 is TGTGCCAGCAGTTACGGGGCAGAAAATTCACCCCTCCACCTT. Translation: CASSYGAENSPLHL.

V gene TRBV5-1 combines with J gene TRBJ1-1, with D possibly being TRBD1 (5 bases). Germline CDR1 and CDR2: SGHRS and YFSETQ. This CDR3 has 12 amino acids. V dropped 4 bases and J dropped 8 bases, with 12 bases sitting between them. The CDR3 protein is CASSLTRAEAFF. In nucleotides, the CDR3 is TGCGCCAGCAGCCTTACCAGGGCAGAAGCTTTCTTT.